The text below deals with one TCR beta chain. What it recognizes is unknown. This entry is derived from a study of beta chain features in type 1 diabetes. Overall study context: The samples had 85 million to 140 million sorted cells examined in all.

cDNA synthesis used the whole RNA isolate, giving expressed TCRB sequences. The assay was immunoSEQ multiplex PCR, and TCRdb's table has in-frame clones only and misses some. The repertoire has some 280,000 clones, roughly an eighth of them found once; the top ten carry roughly 0.018%. V lost 7 bases, J lost 8 bases, and 6 bases stayed unmatched. This CDR3 contains 13 residues. The germline CDR1 and CDR2 sequences are SNHLY and FYNNEI. Study findings and constraints: Researchers report that Type 1 diabetes patients had moderately but significantly shorter TCRB CDR3s across all four CD4+ subsets.

The material sequenced was naive CD4+ T cells from blood. The chain uses TRBV2 and TRBJ1-4, with 8 bases fitting TRBD1. The sequence was collected from a man aged 30-40 years with type 1 diabetes. CDR3 DNA sequence: TGTGCCAGCACGGACAGGGTAGTAGAAAAACTGTTTTTT. This gives the protein CASTDRVVEKLFF.